This is a list of T cell receptor beta chains from one sample in a study of cytomegalovirus exposure and HLA in healthy donors. Produced via immunoSEQ multiplex PCR; TCRdb's table is partial and in-frame only. Its clone listing holds roughly 82,000 clones. Sequencing was carried out using PBMCs. The receptors were sampled from a woman aged 55-70 years in good health and CMV-seronegative. Both conserved end residues are part of each CDR3. A D gene is named only where the DNA matches it firmly.

j_call d_call v_call cdr3_aa cdr3_nt
TRBJ2-1 TRBD2 TRBV19 CASQTLAGLNEQFF TGTGCCAGTCAGACTTTAGCGGGCCTCAATGAGCAGTTCTTC
TRBJ2-1 TRBD1 TRBV6-5 CASRKGQGVNEQFF TGTGCCAGCAGAAAGGGACAGGGGGTAAATGAGCAGTTCTTC
TRBJ2-1 TRBD2 TRBV2 CASSDDRWVAGGYNEQFF TGTGCCAGCAGTGACGACAGGTGGGTAGCGGGAGGGTACAATGAGCAGTTCTTC
TRBJ2-2 TRBD2 TRBV7-9 CASSSRTSANTGELFF TGTGCCAGCAGCTCTCGGACTAGCGCTAACACCGGGGAGCTGTTTTTT
TRBJ2-3 NA TRBV28 CASSLERQAQEMDTQYF TGTGCCAGCAGCCTAGAGAGACAGGCGCAAGAAATGGATACGCAGTATTTT
TRBJ2-1 NA TRBV7-9 CASSENSVDEQFF TGTGCCAGCAGCGAAAATAGCGTGGATGAGCAGTTCTTC
TRBJ1-2 NA TRBV28 CASSLVVASDYGYTF TGTGCCAGCAGTTTAGTCGTGGCCAGTGACTATGGCTACACCTTC
TRBJ2-1 TRBD2 TRBV7-6 CASSLEVAGDILNEQFF TGTGCCAGCAGCTTAGAAGTAGCGGGAGACATCCTCAATGAGCAGTTCTTC
TRBJ1-2 NA TRBV27 CASSEDYRGYTF TGTGCCAGCAGCGAAGACTATCGTGGCTACACCTTC
TRBJ2-7 TRBD2 TRBV6-6 CASSSSGSGYEQYF TGTGCCAGCAGTTCTAGCGGGAGTGGCTACGAGCAGTACTTC
TRBJ2-3 NA TRBV28 CASLRGSTDTQYF TGTGCCAGTCTTAGGGGGAGCACAGATACGCAGTATTTT
TRBJ2-3 NA TRBV7-2 CASSLGGQGDTQYF TGTGCCAGCAGCTTAGGCGGGCAAGGAGATACGCAGTATTTT
TRBJ2-3 NA TRBV10-3 CAISEELQGVSTDTQYF TGTGCCATCAGTGAGGAATTACAGGGAGTGAGCACAGATACGCAGTATTTT
TRBJ2-7 TRBD2 TRBV11-2 CASSLGRSVAGGDEQYF TGTGCCAGCAGCTTAGGCCGGTCAGTAGCGGGAGGAGACGAGCAGTACTTC
TRBJ2-7 TRBD2 TRBV30 CAWSDSSGNYEQYF TGTGCCTGGAGTGACTCTAGCGGAAACTACGAGCAGTACTTC
TRBJ1-1 TRBD1 TRBV7-9 CASSSNRGNTEAFF TGTGCCAGCAGCTCCAACAGGGGAAACACTGAAGCTTTCTTT
TRBJ1-1 TRBD1 TRBV5-1 CASSFDRAAAEAFF TGCGCCAGCAGCTTTGACAGGGCTGCGGCTGAAGCTTTCTTT